The rows below give T cell receptor beta chains drawn from one sample of a study of shared clonotypes between healthy human individuals. Assay used: immunoSEQ multiplex PCR; TCRdb lists only in-frame clones, some missing. This table has roughly 1,600,000 clones, less than 99% appearing once. Specimen: naive CD4+ T cells sorted from blood. Receptors originate from a man in his thirties or forties in good health. CDR3s include the opening cysteine and the closing phenylalanine or tryptophan. D genes are given only for firm matches. Where a row states a size, it is once, few, many or the class of an expanded clone; other rows omit it.

size: -
D: -
J: TRBJ2-1
V: TRBV5-1
DNA: TGCGCCAGCAGCTTAGTACAGGGAGGGAATGAGCAGTTCTTC
CDR3: CASSLVQGGNEQFF

size: -
D: -
J: TRBJ1-3
V: TRBV4-3
DNA: TGCGCCAGCAGCCAAGAATGGCTTCGGCAGGGGAACACCATATATTTT
CDR3: CASSQEWLRQGNTIYF

size: -
D: -
J: TRBJ2-7
V: TRBV27
DNA: TGTGCCAGCAGTTCCCAGGGAGGACAGCTACCCTACGAGCAGTACTTC
CDR3: CASSSQGGQLPYEQYF

size: -
D: -
J: TRBJ1-2
V: TRBV4-1
DNA: TGCGCCAGCAGCCAAGAGACAGAAATTTACTATGGCTACACCTTC
CDR3: CASSQETEIYYGYTF

size: -
D: -
J: TRBJ2-1
V: TRBV9
DNA: TGTGCCAGCAGCGCCCAGGGGGGGAGCTCCTACAATGAGCAGTTCTTC
CDR3: CASSAQGGSSYNEQFF

size: -
D: -
J: TRBJ2-7
V: TRBV7-2
DNA: TGTGCCAGCAGCACGAGTGCGACCGGGGTCGACGAGCAGTACTTC
CDR3: CASSTSATGVDEQYF

size: -
D: TRBD1
J: TRBJ1-1
V: TRBV28
DNA: TGTGCCAGCAGTTTATCAGGGGGCGGCAACACTGAAGCTTTCTTT
CDR3: CASSLSGGGNTEAFF

size: -
D: TRBD2
J: TRBJ2-5
V: TRBV5-4
DNA: TGTGCCAGCAGCCCGCGACTAGCGGGATCTCAAGAGACCCAGTACTTC
CDR3: CASSPRLAGSQETQYF

size: -
D: TRBD1
J: TRBJ1-5
V: TRBV6-1
DNA: TGTGCCAGCAGTGAAACGGGACAGGGGAAGGGCAATCAGCCCCAGCATTTT
CDR3: CASSETGQGKGNQPQHF

size: -
D: -
J: TRBJ1-4
V: TRBV5-5
DNA: TGTGCCAGCAGCTTGGGGGGGATTGAAAAACTGTTTTTT
CDR3: CASSLGGIEKLFF

size: -
D: -
J: TRBJ2-2
V: TRBV7-2
DNA: TGTGCCAGCAGCTTTAGTAGAGGTCGGAACACCGGGGAGCTGTTTTTT
CDR3: CASSFSRGRNTGELFF

size: -
D: -
J: TRBJ1-1
V: TRBV9
DNA: TGTGCCAGCAGCGTAGGCTTCGAGAACGCGGTTGAAGCTTTCTTT
CDR3: CASSVGFENAVEAFF

size: -
D: TRBD2
J: TRBJ2-1
V: TRBV14
DNA: TGTGCCAGCAGCCAAAAGCCTGGGGGACTAAACTATAATGAGCAGTTCTTC
CDR3: CASSQKPGGLNYNEQFF

size: -
D: -
J: TRBJ2-7
V: TRBV28
DNA: TGTGCCAGCACGGGGCGCGGGATGGGATCCTACGAGCAGTACTTC
CDR3: CASTGRGMGSYEQYF

size: -
D: TRBD2
J: TRBJ2-1
V: TRBV28
DNA: TGTGCCAGCAGGGGACTAGCGGGAGATGAGCAGTTCTTC
CDR3: CASRGLAGDEQFF

size: -
D: -
J: TRBJ1-2
V: TRBV4-3
DNA: TGCGCCAGCAGCCAAGGAGGGAACTATGGCTACACCTTC
CDR3: CASSQGGNYGYTF

size: -
D: -
J: TRBJ2-7
V: TRBV11-3
DNA: TGTGCCAGCAGCTTGGACAGCGCTACCTCCTACGAGCAGTACTTC
CDR3: CASSLDSATSYEQYF

size: -
D: -
J: TRBJ2-5
V: TRBV30
DNA: TGTGCCTGGAGTCTCGGACGGAAAGAGACCCAGTACTTC
CDR3: CAWSLGRKETQYF

size: -
D: TRBD2
J: TRBJ2-1
V: TRBV28
DNA: TGTGCCAGCAGTTATAGCGGGAGTCTCAACAATGAGCAGTTCTTC
CDR3: CASSYSGSLNNEQFF

size: -
D: TRBD2
J: TRBJ2-7
V: TRBV5-6
DNA: TGTGCCAGCAGCTTGAGACTAGCGGGTGACTACGAGCAGTACTTC
CDR3: CASSLRLAGDYEQYF

size: -
D: TRBD2
J: TRBJ2-1
V: TRBV19
DNA: TGTGCCAGTAGTATTCCTAGCGGGACCTACAATGAGCAGTTCTTC
CDR3: CASSIPSGTYNEQFF

size: -
D: -
J: TRBJ2-5
V: TRBV5-5
DNA: TGTGCCAGCAGCTTGGCTACTCAAGAGACCCAGTACTTC
CDR3: CASSLATQETQYF

size: -
D: TRBD2
J: TRBJ2-7
V: TRBV28
DNA: TGTGCCAGCAGTTTTCATGCGGGAGTAATATCGGGGGAGCAGTACTTC
CDR3: CASSFHAGVISGEQYF

size: -
D: TRBD1
J: TRBJ2-7
V: TRBV11-2
DNA: TGTGCCAGCAGCTTAGGACAGGGTGACAGTTACGAGCAGTACTTC
CDR3: CASSLGQGDSYEQYF

size: -
D: -
J: TRBJ2-1
V: TRBV19
DNA: TGTGCCAGTAACCTACTCCCCGGGAAGGTCAATGAGCAGTTCTTC
CDR3: CASNLLPGKVNEQFF

size: once
D: -
J: TRBJ1-1
V: TRBV6-6
DNA: TGTGCCAGCAGTTGGCAGGGGTCGTGGGACACTGAAGCTTTCTTT
CDR3: CASSWQGSWDTEAFF

size: -
D: -
J: TRBJ2-7
V: TRBV6-5
DNA: TGTGCCAGCAGTTACTCTATACAGACAGCCGAGCAGTACTTC
CDR3: CASSYSIQTAEQYF

size: -
D: TRBD1
J: TRBJ2-4
V: TRBV11-2
DNA: TGTGCCAGCAGCCCACACAGGGGAAGCATTCAGTACTTC
CDR3: CASSPHRGSIQYF

size: -
D: -
J: TRBJ1-5
V: TRBV7-8
DNA: TGTGCCAGCAGCTTTGGGGTTAGCAATCAGCCCCAGCATTTT
CDR3: CASSFGVSNQPQHF

size: -
D: TRBD2
J: TRBJ2-3
V: TRBV7-2
DNA: TGTGCCAGCAGCTTAGTGGCGGGGGAGGCGCAGTATTTT
CDR3: CASSLVAGEAQYF

size: -
D: -
J: TRBJ2-2
V: TRBV28
DNA: TGTGCCAGCAGTCCCTTCCCGTTGGGGGAGCTGTTTTTT
CDR3: CASSPFPLGELFF

size: -
D: -
J: TRBJ2-5
V: TRBV6-5
DNA: TGTGCCAGCAGTTACTCAGGGGGACAGACCCAGTACTTC
CDR3: CASSYSGGQTQYF

size: -
D: -
J: TRBJ2-7
V: TRBV28
DNA: TGTGCCAGCAGTCCCCTCCTAGGCGAGCAGTACTTC
CDR3: CASSPLLGEQYF